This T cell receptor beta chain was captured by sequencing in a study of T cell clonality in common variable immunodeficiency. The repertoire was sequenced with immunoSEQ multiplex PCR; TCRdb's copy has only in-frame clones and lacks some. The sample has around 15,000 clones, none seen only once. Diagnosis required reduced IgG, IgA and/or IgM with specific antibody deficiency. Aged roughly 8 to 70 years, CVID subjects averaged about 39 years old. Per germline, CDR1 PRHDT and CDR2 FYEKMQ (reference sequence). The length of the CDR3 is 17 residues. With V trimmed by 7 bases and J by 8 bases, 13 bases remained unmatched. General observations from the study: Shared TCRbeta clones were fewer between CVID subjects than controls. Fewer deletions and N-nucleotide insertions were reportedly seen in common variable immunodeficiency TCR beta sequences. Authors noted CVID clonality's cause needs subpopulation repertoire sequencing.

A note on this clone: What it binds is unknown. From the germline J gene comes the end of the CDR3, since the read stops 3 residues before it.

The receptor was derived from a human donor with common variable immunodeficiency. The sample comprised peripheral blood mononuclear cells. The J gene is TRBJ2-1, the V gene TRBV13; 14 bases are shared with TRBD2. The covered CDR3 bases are TGTGCCAGCATGAGCCCCGGGACTAGCGGGAGCATCGATGAG. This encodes CASMSPGTSGSIDE. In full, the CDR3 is CASMSPGTSGSIDEQFF.